The clone carrying this T cell receptor (beta chain) has at least ten counts. Its antigen remains unknown. These data are taken from a study of T cell repertoires in cytomegalovirus infection. Looking at the study overall: Recently identified HLA-C-restricted CMV epitopes and well-studied HLA-B-restricted CMV epitopes were used by the study. Indications came from public TCR beta signatures; they pointed to CMV infection and to a matching HLA type. Study-wide points: Clonotype analysis showed dominance of the ex vivo response by HLA-C-restricted CMV-specific TCR beta clonotypes.

TCRdb re-derived calls from the reads in MiXCR, one entry per CDR3 protein. This sample has roughly 100,000 distinct CDR3 sequences; approximately 45% occur once, and the top ten carry around 70%. This CDR3 region has 16 residues. Germline CDR1 SGHVS, CDR2 FNYEAQ. V dropped 5 bases and J dropped 6; count of bases not matched to a gene: 8. The starting material was CD8+ T cells from cultured PBMCs, obtained from culture after CMV antigen stimulation. This sequence originates from a human donor in good health (CMV status not recorded). Some clones in this sample may be carry-over from other donors' samples. The V gene is TRBV7-6, the J gene TRBJ1-6, with 9 bases that match TRBD1. CDR3 bases: TGTGCCAGCAGCACCCTGACAGGGGGGGGTAATTCACCCCTCCACTTT. It codes for CASSTLTGGGNSPLHF.